The 2 T cell receptor beta chains presented below share a single source sample, sequenced in a study of identical twins. TCRdb re-called the 5' RACE reads through MiXCR, storing one row per CDR3 protein. The top ten hold around 5.4% of the sample, which has about 250,000 distinct CDR3 sequences, 7.5% seen once. The same data also contributed to another study, on yellow fever vaccine responses in identical twins.

The sequenced material came from CD8+ T cells sorted from blood. These receptors all stem from a woman between 18 and 29 years old in good health.

This clonotype was seen at least ten times. The CDR3 DNA reads TGTGCCAGCAGGCCGGGACCCAGAGACGGCTACACCTTC. The encoded protein is CASRPGPRDGYTF. The rearrangement uses TRBV27 and TRBJ1-2, with D maybe TRBD1 (5 bases). Germline-derived CDR1 and CDR2 are MNHEY and SMNVEV (reference sequence). V was clipped by 6 bases and J by 8 bases, with 16 bases between them. This CDR3 has 13 residues.

This clonotype appeared many times. This sequence joins TRBV28 and TRBJ2-1; D unresolved. Germline loops: CDR1 MDHEN, CDR2 SYDVKM. This CDR3 spans 15 amino acids. V lost 4 bases and J lost 7, with 17 bases in between. CDR3 sequence (DNA): TGTGCCAGCAGTTCCCTGGACGGAGATTCGAATGAGCAGTTCTTC. Translation: CASSSLDGDSNEQFF.